One sample yielded the 25 T cell receptor beta chains listed below, sequenced in a study of cytomegalovirus exposure and HLA in healthy donors. The PCR made use of 60 Vbeta and 13 Jbeta primers. This table comes from immunoSEQ multiplex PCR, and its TCRdb copy is limited to in-frame clones, with some not included. The sample lists 150,000 to 200,000 clones, roughly 79% occurring once. Sequencing input: PBMCs. All receptors derive from a woman aged 40 to 50 in good health and CMV-seropositive.

The chain couples TRBV25-1 to TRBJ1-1; D perhaps matches TRBD1 (6 bases). The V gene's germline CDR1 is MGHDK and CDR2 SYGVNS. The CDR3 has 14 residues. Trimming stripped 1 base from V and 5 bases from J, with 11 bases between. The DNA of the CDR3 is TGTGCCAGCAGTGAATGGGGAGGGGGGACTGAAGCTTTCTTT. It is translated as CASSEWGGGTEAFF.

The CDR3 DNA sequence: TGTGCCTGGAGTGTAGGGGGTCTTCCCAACGATTCACCCCTCCACTTT. This codes for CAWSVGGLPNDSPLHF. This sequence joins TRBV30 and TRBJ1-6, with D possibly TRBD1 on 6 matching bases. Trimming took 0 bases from V and 8 from J, leaving 17 bases between them. The CDR3 has 16 amino acids. Germline V gene data show CDR1 as GTSNPN and CDR2 as SVGIG (reference sequence).

The chain employs TRBV18 and TRBJ1-2, with D uncertain. The germline CDR1 and CDR2 sequences are KGHSH and LQKENI. Between the trimmed V and J ends, which lost 3 bases and 7 bases, there was a span of 9 bases. The CDR3 consists of 12 residues. In DNA, the CDR3 is TGTGCCAGCTCACCGGAGGTTTTTGGCTACACCTTC. It codes for CASSPEVFGYTF.

This chain links TRBV29-1 with TRBJ2-2; 7 bases are shared with TRBD2. The CDR3 covers 13 residues. Trimming removed 7 bases from V and 6 bases from J; junction bases left unmatched: 8. In germline, CDR1 is SQVTM, CDR2 ANQGSEA. DNA for the CDR3: TGCAGCGCCGGGGGGAGGGCGGCCGGGGAGCTGTTTTTT. Protein: CSAGGRAAGELFF.

The V call is TRBV11-2, the J call TRBJ1-1; TRBD1 agrees at 7 bases. From germline, CDR1 is SGHAT and CDR2 FQNNGV. V dropped 7 bases and J dropped 4; count of bases not matched to a gene: 9. The CDR3 is 14 amino acids. CDR3 in amino acids: CASTLDRTITEAFF. In DNA, the CDR3 is TGTGCCAGCACCTTGGACAGGACCATCACTGAAGCTTTCTTT.

This clone showed up just once. V gene TRBV4-3 combines with J gene TRBJ2-5; D possibly corresponds to TRBD2 (5 bases). Gene TRBJ2-7 matches the end of the DNA better, so the J call may be wrong. Germline values: CDR1 LGHNA, CDR2 YSLEER. This CDR3 has 14 amino acids. The CDR3: CASSQVGSSYEQYF. The DNA for the CDR3 is TGCGCCAGCAGCCAAGTGGGGAGCTCCTACGAGCAGTACTTC.

V usage is TRBV6-5 and J usage is TRBJ1-1; tentatively, D is TRBD1 (5 bases). Germline CDR1 is MNHEY and CDR2 is SVGAGI. This CDR3 is 13 amino acids long. V lost 7 bases to trimming and J lost 3 bases, with 12 bases between them. The CDR3 DNA follows: TGTGCCAGCAATCGGGGGTACGACACTGAAGCTTTCTTT. Protein product: CASNRGYDTEAFF.

Concerning this clone: The junction does not match germline at one end; this may be a read error. This chain links TRBV19 with TRBJ2-6; a weak D match, TRBD2 (7 bases). The CDR3 length is 20 residues. The germline V gene encodes CDR1 LNHDA and CDR2 SQIVND (reference sequence). CDR3 in DNA: TGTGCCAGTAGTATATGGCTCCCGGACAGCGGGAACTCTGGGGCCAACGGCCTGACTTTC. It yields the protein CASSIWLPDSGNSGANGLTF.

The rearrangement uses TRBV7-8 and TRBJ2-2; TRBD1 might be the D (6 bases). The CDR3 spans 15 residues. Between the trimmed V and J ends, which lost 1 base and 3 bases, there was a span of 9 bases. Germline V gene lookup returns CDR1 SGHVS and CDR2 FQNEAQ. CDR3 loop: CASSLVQGYTGELFF. The CDR3, as DNA: TGTGCCAGCAGCTTAGTACAGGGTTACACCGGGGAGCTGTTTTTT.

The chain joins TRBV5-1 to TRBJ2-7; 7 bases are shared with TRBD1. This CDR3 is built from 15 residues. Germline V gene data show CDR1 as SGHRS and CDR2 as YFSETQ. Trimming took 4 bases from V and 2 from J; bases not matched to a gene: 9. The CDR3 DNA sequence: TGCGCCAGCAGCCCAGGGGACAGAACTACCTACGAGCAGTACTTC. This sequence encodes CASSPGDRTTYEQYF.

This chain joins TRBV6-1 and TRBJ1-1; 7 bases line up with TRBD1. In germline, CDR1 is MNHNS, CDR2 SASEGT. Unmatched junction bases numbered 6, after V lost 8 bases and J lost 0 bases. The CDR3 covers 14 residues. The CDR3 is CASYRGAMNTEAFF. CDR3 in DNA: TGTGCCAGCTACAGGGGAGCAATGAACACTGAAGCTTTCTTT.

J is TRBJ1-2 and V is TRBV5-8; TRBD1 is a possible D gene (6 bases). This CDR3 is built from 13 residues. Deletions cut 3 bases from V and 6 bases from J, with 12 bases between. From germline, CDR1 is SGHTS and CDR2 YDEGEE. The CDR3 bases are TGTGCCAGCAGCTACCGACAGGCCCATGGCTACACCTTC. Its translation is CASSYRQAHGYTF.

This sequence joins TRBV4-2 and TRBJ2-3; D is undetermined. Germline V gene sequence: CDR1 LGHNA, CDR2 YNFKEQ. The CDR3 totals 15 residues. Trimming shortened V by 1 base and J by 2 bases, and 10 bases separated the two germline ends. The CDR3 DNA reads TGTGCCAGCAGCCAAGTAGAGTCTTACACAGATACGCAGTATTTT. Translated, it gives CASSQVESYTDTQYF.

V gene TRBV29-1 combines with J gene TRBJ2-3; D may be TRBD2 (6 bases). Germline-derived CDR1 and CDR2 are SQVTM and ANQGSEA. V gave up 6 bases and J gave up 2 bases, with 18 bases separating them. This CDR3 has 15 amino acids. The CDR3 reads CSVVPRGSDTDTQYF. Written as DNA, the CDR3 is TGCAGCGTCGTCCCCCGGGGGAGTGACACAGATACGCAGTATTTT.

This chain links TRBV7-8 with TRBJ2-3; D perhaps matches TRBD1 (6 bases). The CDR3 spans 19 residues. Germline V gene data show CDR1 as SGHVS and CDR2 as FQNEAQ. V was trimmed by 0 bases and J by 0 bases, leaving 19 bases between them. The CDR3 DNA follows: TGTGCCAGCAGCTTAGCGCTAGTCCATGGGGGCACTAGCACAGATACGCAGTATTTT. Its translation: CASSLALVHGGTSTDTQYF.

The rearrangement uses TRBV7-9 and TRBJ2-6, with a weak D call TRBD1 (5 bases). V lost 8 bases, J lost 1 base, and 6 bases lay in between. This CDR3 is 13 amino acids long. Germline CDR1 and CDR2: SEHNR and FQNEAQ (reference sequence). The CDR3 is CASRQSGANVLTF. CDR3 DNA sequence: TGTGCCAGCCGACAGTCTGGGGCCAACGTCCTGACTTTC.

V and J are TRBV18 and TRBJ2-7; weak D call: TRBD1 (5 bases). Germline lookup yields CDR1 KGHSH and CDR2 LQKENI. CDR3 length equals 15 residues. Trimming removed 4 bases at V and 9 bases at J, with 22 bases between. The CDR3 region is CASSLPPSVGARQYF. The CDR3 nucleotides are TGTGCCAGCTCACTCCCGCCTTCGGTAGGGGCAAGGCAGTACTTC.

This clone was picked up a small number of times. The chain is built from TRBV27 and TRBJ1-1, with D possibly matching TRBD1 (5 bases). Trimming shortened V by 0 bases and J by 11 bases, and 16 bases separated the two germline ends. CDR3 length equals 14 residues. The V gene's germline CDR1 is MNHEY and CDR2 SMNVEV (reference sequence). The chain's CDR3 is CASSLSAGKGCAFF. DNA for the CDR3: TGTGCCAGCAGTTTATCGGCAGGGAAGGGGTGTGCTTTCTTT.

This clone was picked up a small number of times. V usage is TRBV4-2 and J usage is TRBJ2-3; TRBD2 matches at 9 bases. The CDR3 runs to 17 residues. Looked up from germline, CDR1 is LGHNA and CDR2 is YNFKEQ. V shed 0 bases and J 3 bases; nucleotides not matched to a gene: 7. The CDR3 is CASSQERRGGPTDTQYF. In DNA, the CDR3 is TGTGCCAGCAGCCAAGAAAGGCGGGGGGGCCCGACAGATACGCAGTATTTT.

The chain carries TRBV9 and TRBJ1-2, with TRBD1 identical over 7 bases. V was clipped by 4 bases and J by 8 bases; unmatched bases: 8. This CDR3 contains 13 residues. The germline V gene encodes CDR1 SGDLS and CDR2 YYNGEE. The CDR3 bases are TGTGCCAGCAGCCACAGGGGTGCGCGGGGCTACACCTTC. Residues: CASSHRGARGYTF.

The chain employs TRBV10-3 and TRBJ1-1; a weak D match, TRBD1 (6 bases). CDR3 length: 23 amino acids. V lost 8 bases, J lost 0 bases, and 40 bases lay in between. Looked up from germline, CDR1 is ENHRY and CDR2 is SYGVKD. The CDR3 here is CAIQRTLPKKKSQGEVMNTEAFF. For the CDR3, the DNA is TGTGCCATCCAAAGAACCCTGCCGAAGAAAAAATCACAGGGAGAGGTGATGAACACTGAAGCTTTCTTT.

The rearrangement uses TRBV7-8 and TRBJ2-4; no clear D gene. Trimming took off 5 bases at V and 4 bases at J, with 9 bases between the two ends. The CDR3 consists of 13 residues. CDR1 is SGHVS and CDR2 is FQNEAQ in the germline V gene. CDR3 sequence reads: CASSATGKNIQYF. CDR3 sequence (DNA): TGTGCCAGCAGCGCTACCGGGAAAAACATTCAGTACTTC. The variable domain in full, with the rest retrieved from reference TRBV7-8 and TRBJ2-4, is GAGVSQSPRYKVAKRGQDVALRCDPISGHVSLFWYQQALGQGPEFLTYFQNEAQLDKSGLPSDRFFAERPEGSVSTLKIQRTQQEDSAVYLCASSATGKNIQYFGAGTRLSVL.

J is TRBJ1-1 and V is TRBV6-5; 8 bases match TRBD1. Trimming took 4 bases from V and 5 from J; bases not matched to a gene: 3. Germline V gives CDR1 MNHEY, CDR2 SVGAGI. The CDR3 is 13 residues long. The CDR3 nucleotides read TGTGCCAGCAGTTCGAACAGGGGGACTGAAGCTTTCTTT. Amino acid sequence: CASSSNRGTEAFF.

This clone was recorded a few times. This specimen includes other DNA sequences encoding the same CDR3. This sequence joins TRBV9 and TRBJ2-5; TRBD2 might be the D (6 bases). The germline V gene has CDR1 SGDLS and CDR2 YYNGEE. V dropped 0 bases and J dropped 5 bases, with 8 bases sitting between them. CDR3 length: 13 residues. CDR3: CASSVAREETQYF. CDR3 bases: TGTGCCAGCAGCGTAGCCCGGGAGGAGACCCAGTACTTC.

The gene calls are TRBV7-9 and TRBJ2-7; 7 nucleotides agree with TRBD1. Germline values: CDR1 SEHNR, CDR2 FQNEAQ (reference sequence). CDR3 length equals 15 residues. Trimming at V came to 3 bases and at J to 4 bases, leaving 9 bases not matched to a gene. The CDR3 nucleotides read TGTGCCAGCAGCTTCTCAAGGGGGCCATCGTACGAGCAGTACTTC. Translation gives CASSFSRGPSYEQYF.